These 5 T cell receptor beta chains originate from one sample sequenced in a study of blood T cell repertoires in COVID-19 (dated by TCRdb to the early 2020s). The library was prepared using the immunoSEQ multiplex PCR assay. TCRdb stores this immuneACCESS table with in-frame sequences only. Part of the clones is absent; in the studies checked, under half of the shortfall reflects unresolved V genes, and no reason is known for the rest. The sample contains about 170,000 clones, around 81% of them found a single time. The top ten clones comprise roughly 2.6% of the sample. The specimen was peripheral blood. The receptors originated from a human donor with acute or convalescent COVID-19. The donor label of this sample is uncertain.

CDR3 in amino acids: CLTEDRVGYTF. The CDR3 nucleotides are TGTCTTACTGAGGACAGGGTTGGCTACACCTTC. The chain combines TRBV6-5 with TRBJ1-2; 8 bases line up with TRBD1. This CDR3 spans 11 amino acids. The V gene's germline CDR1 is MNHEY and CDR2 SVGAGI.

V usage is TRBV11-2 and J usage is TRBJ1-1; D unclear. This CDR3 region has 13 residues. The germline V gene has CDR1 SGHAT and CDR2 FQNNGV. V was trimmed by 2 bases and J by 0 bases, leaving 4 bases between them. The CDR3 spells CASSLSMNTEAFF. The CDR3 DNA reads as TGTGCCAGCAGCTTAAGCATGAACACTGAAGCTTTCTTT.

The CDR3 nucleotides are TGCGCCAGCAGCGCCCAGACTAGTGGCGCAGATACGCAGTATTTT. It codes for CASSAQTSGADTQYF. The rearrangement links TRBV5-1 to TRBJ2-3; D is possibly TRBD2 (6 bases). The germline V and J ends were trimmed by 4 bases and 4 bases, with 16 bases remaining between them. This CDR3 comprises 15 residues. Germline assignment: CDR1 SGHRS and CDR2 YFSETQ.

The rearrangement uses TRBV19 and TRBJ1-5; 7 nucleotides match TRBD1. J was trimmed by 5 bases and V by 6 bases; bases with no gene match: 7. The germline V gene has CDR1 LNHDA and CDR2 SQIVND (reference sequence). The CDR3 length is 14 residues. The CDR3 loop reads CASSPTGMYQPQHF. CDR3 in DNA: TGTGCCAGTAGCCCGACAGGGATGTATCAGCCCCAGCATTTT.

In its sample, this clone was seen a few times. The genes are TRBV7-8 and TRBJ1-2; TRBD1 aligns across 8 bases. Per the germline V gene, CDR1 is SGHVS and CDR2 is FQNEAQ. CDR3 length: 15 residues. J lost 4 bases, V lost 4 bases, and 8 bases had no gene match. The CDR3 loop is CASSSSRDRTYGYTF. DNA of the CDR3: TGTGCCAGCAGCTCTTCCCGGGACAGGACCTATGGCTACACCTTC. Combining the CDR3 with reference TRBV7-8 and TRBJ1-2 gives the whole variable domain GAGVSQSPRYKVAKRGQDVALRCDPISGHVSLFWYQQALGQGPEFLTYFQNEAQLDKSGLPSDRFFAERPEGSVSTLKIQRTQQEDSAVYLCASSSSRDRTYGYTFGSGTRLTVV.